These 10 T cell receptor beta chains share one sample of origin, sequenced in a study of T cells expressing NK-cell markers (dated by TCRdb to about 2020). Library preparation employed 5' RACE. The sequencing machine was an Illumina HiSeq 2000. Following TCRdb reprocessing, every CDR3 protein sequence forms one entry, and DNA is not provided. The sample's records list roughly 350,000 distinct CDR3 sequences. The top ten clones comprise roughly 5.2% of the sample. Sequencing was carried out using blood T cells: a sorted CD56 or NKG2C T cell subset, CD4+ or CD8+ T cells, or bulk PBMC T cells (not recorded which). The receptor source for this set is a man aged 18-69 years in good health.

The chain couples TRBV2 to TRBJ2-7. This CDR3 has 16 residues. The germline V gene encodes CDR1 SNHLY and CDR2 FYNNEI. CDR3 residues: CASSVRRTHQSYEQYF. The entire variable domain, with the rest obtained from reference TRBV2 and TRBJ2-7, is as follows: EPEVTQTPSHQVTQMGQEVILRCVPISNHLYFYWYRQILGQKVEFLVSFYNNEISEKSEIFDDQFSVERPDGSNFTLKIRSTKLEDSAMYFCASSVRRTHQSYEQYFGPGTRLTVT.

The genes are TRBV19 and TRBJ2-1; no DNA is available, so the TRBD2 call from TCRdb remains unchecked. CDR1 and CDR2 from the germline V gene are LNHDA and SQIVND (reference sequence). The length of the CDR3 is 18 residues. CDR3 residues: CASSIGGRGISSYNEQFF.

The chain couples TRBV29-1 to TRBJ1-2. CDR1 is SQVTM, CDR2 ANQGSEA, per germline. The CDR3 runs 14 residues. CDR3 residues: CSVENPTTYYGYTF.

CDR3 region: CASSPPTAGSSYNSPLHF. This chain connects TRBV21-1 to TRBJ1-6. TRBV21-1 is classified as a pseudogene. CDR3 length: 18 residues.

V usage is TRBV5-1 and J usage is TRBJ2-3. Per the germline V gene, CDR1 is SGHRS and CDR2 is YFSETQ. This CDR3 is built from 14 residues. CDR3: CASSLDGGTDTQYF.

The V call is TRBV7-9, the J call TRBJ2-7; without DNA, the TCRdb call of TRBD1 cannot be checked. This CDR3 has 15 residues. Germline V gene sequence: CDR1 SEHNR, CDR2 FQNEAQ (reference sequence). Here the CDR3 reads CASSPDSWRAYEQYF.

The V call is TRBV5-1, the J call TRBJ2-1; no DNA is available, so the TRBD2 call from TCRdb remains unchecked. The CDR3 runs to 15 residues. CDR1 is SGHRS and CDR2 is YFSETQ in the germline V gene. CDR3: CASSLSLGLLNEQFF.

The chain couples TRBV25-1 to TRBJ1-2; the TRBD1 assignment by TCRdb is unverifiable without DNA. The CDR3 has 15 amino acids. CDR1 is MGHDK, CDR2 SYGVNS, per germline. The CDR3 sequence is CASSESGGPRLGYTF.

V usage is TRBV27 and J usage is TRBJ2-2; the D gene TCRdb calls, TRBD2, cannot be checked with no DNA. The V gene's germline CDR1 is MNHEY and CDR2 SMNVEV (reference sequence). This CDR3 region has 14 residues. This chain's CDR3 is CASSFAGGPGELFF.

V usage is TRBV19 and J usage is TRBJ1-5. Germline V lookup: CDR1 LNHDA, CDR2 SQIVND (reference sequence). This CDR3 spans 13 amino acids. The CDR3 sequence is CASSIDGSQPQHF.